The T cell receptor (beta chain) under discussion was sequenced for a study of blood T cell repertoires in COVID-19. Study background: Sites in the United States, Italy and Spain provided acute and convalescent COVID-19 samples.

TCRdb's table, derived via immunoSEQ multiplex PCR, lists solely in-frame clones and lacks some. Of 250,000 to 300,000 clones listed, over 80% are singletons. Germline V gene lookup returns CDR1 LNHDA and CDR2 SQIVND (reference sequence). V lost 5 bases and J 6 bases, leaving 31 bases between the germline ends. The CDR3 runs 19 residues. This clone is a singleton in its sample. Residents of about two dozen US areas, aged roughly 18 to 89 years, made up the participants. The chain carries TRBV19 and TRBJ1-2; unclear D gene. The TCR comes from a human donor in a cohort exposed to, infected with or recovered from COVID-19 (not recorded which). The donor label of this sample is uncertain. Sequencing was done on a sample of PBMCs or T cells enriched from blood (not recorded which). The CDR3: CASSAPLTDPLSFRHGYTF. In DNA form, the CDR3 reads TGTGCCAGTAGTGCTCCCCTGACGGATCCACTAAGTTTCCGTCATGGCTACACCTTC.